The clone carrying this T cell receptor beta chain was found a few times. Its antigen remains unknown. Germline assignment: CDR1 SGHRS and CDR2 YFSETQ. This CDR3 comprises 15 residues. Trimming pared 1 base from V and 5 bases from J, leaving 12 bases between. The sample is drawn from a study of CD4 T cells in relation to SARS-CoV-2 and coronaviruses. TCRdb's copy holds only in-frame clones and misses some; the assay was immunoSEQ multiplex PCR. Of 26,000 or so clones in the sample, over 60% were seen once. The unexposed donors gave CD4+ T cells in about 2011-2018, prior to COVID-19. CD4+ T cells were isolated from the cells after 10 days of culture.

This TCR came from a human donor in good health. V and J are TRBV5-1 and TRBJ2-2; D may be TRBD2 (6 bases). The specimen was CD4+ T cells from PBMCs, cultured in vitro. This CDR3 is CASSLISGVTGELFF. DNA of the CDR3: TGCGCCAGCAGCTTGATTTCGGGGGTTACCGGGGAGCTGTTTTTT.